This T cell receptor (beta chain) was sequenced during a study of T cells in Graves' hyperthyroidism and ophthalmopathy. Study-level results: Most clonotypes expanded in the thyroid (above 0.001) were also present in blood.

This clonotype was seen a few times. Antigen unknown. V lost 4 bases, J lost 3 bases, and 6 bases lay in between. The CDR3 sequence is 12 residues long. Amplification of TCR beta CDR3 regions used RNA as the template. HTBI primers drove first-round RT-PCR of the TCR CDR3. TCRdb processed the multiplex PCR reads anew with MiXCR; each CDR3 protein has one entry. The sample yields approximately 600,000 distinct CDR3 sequences, roughly 17% seen once. Material for sequencing was blood. The clonotype comes from a woman aged 30 to 39 with Graves' hyperthyroidism. V gene TRBV12-3 or TRBV12-4 combines with J gene TRBJ1-2, with unresolved D. Here the CDR3 DNA reads TGTGCCAGCAGTTCGTATGACTATGGCTACACCTTC. Amino acid sequence: CASSSYDYGYTF.